This T cell receptor (beta chain) was sequenced during a study of Ad26.COV2.S vaccination and SARS-CoV-2 variants. Profiling relied on immunoSEQ multiplex PCR, and the TCRdb table lists in-frame clones only, not all of them. Altogether roughly 700,000 clones are present, roughly nine tenths being singletons, with the ten largest covering approximately 1.5%. Looked up from germline, CDR1 is SGHVS and CDR2 is FQNEAQ. The CDR3 extends over 16 amino acids. The ends were cut back, 1 base at V and 1 base at J, with 10 bases in the middle. The treatment is: 15 to 20 received Ad26.COV2.S at low or high dose, single or two shots; a few received placebo; per-sample allocation not given. Following the first vaccine or placebo injection, samples were taken on day 63.

The sample in question was peripheral blood, obtained in a trial of Ad26.COV2.S vaccine versus placebo. This sequence joins TRBV7-8 and TRBJ2-2, with D possibly TRBD1 on 6 matching bases. The receptor was derived from a person between 18 and 65 years old who received the Ad26.COV2.S COVID-19 vaccine or a placebo. The CDR3 is CASSLEGGRNTGELFF. As DNA, the CDR3 is TGTGCCAGCAGCTTAGAAGGGGGTAGGAACACCGGGGAGCTGTTTTTT.